Detailed here is one T cell receptor (beta chain). The data are from a study of T cells after yellow fever vaccination. TCRdb re-derived calls from the 5' RACE reads in MiXCR, one entry per CDR3 protein. Among 300,000 to 350,000 distinct CDR3 sequences listed, about 7.8% were seen once. Sequences were derived from PBMCs, sampled roughly 47 days after the first yellow fever vaccination. The receptor comes from a man between 18 and 29 years old who received the YFV17D yellow fever vaccine.

For the CDR3, the DNA is TGTGCCAGCAGTTTTTCAGGGCGCGGAAACACCATATATTTT. Its translation is CASSFSGRGNTIYF. V and J are TRBV12-3 or TRBV12-4 and TRBJ1-3; the D gene is possibly TRBD1 (5 bases). This CDR3 has 14 residues. V shed 3 bases and J shed 4 bases, with 10 bases lying between them.